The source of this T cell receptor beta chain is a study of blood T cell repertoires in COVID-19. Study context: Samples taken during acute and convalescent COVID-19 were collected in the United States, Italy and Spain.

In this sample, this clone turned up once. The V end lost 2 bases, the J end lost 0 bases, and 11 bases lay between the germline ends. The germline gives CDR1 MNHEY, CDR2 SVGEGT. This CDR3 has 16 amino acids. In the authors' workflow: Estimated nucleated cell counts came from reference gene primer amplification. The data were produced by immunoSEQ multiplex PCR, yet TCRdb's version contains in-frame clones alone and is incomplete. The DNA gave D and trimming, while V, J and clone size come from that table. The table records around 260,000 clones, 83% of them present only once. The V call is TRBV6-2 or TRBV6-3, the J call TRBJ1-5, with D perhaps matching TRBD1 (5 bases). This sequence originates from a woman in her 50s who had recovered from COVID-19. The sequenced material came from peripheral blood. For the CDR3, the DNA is TGTGCCAGCAGTTACCTACAGGACCATAGCAATCAGCCCCAGCATTTT. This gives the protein CASSYLQDHSNQPQHF.